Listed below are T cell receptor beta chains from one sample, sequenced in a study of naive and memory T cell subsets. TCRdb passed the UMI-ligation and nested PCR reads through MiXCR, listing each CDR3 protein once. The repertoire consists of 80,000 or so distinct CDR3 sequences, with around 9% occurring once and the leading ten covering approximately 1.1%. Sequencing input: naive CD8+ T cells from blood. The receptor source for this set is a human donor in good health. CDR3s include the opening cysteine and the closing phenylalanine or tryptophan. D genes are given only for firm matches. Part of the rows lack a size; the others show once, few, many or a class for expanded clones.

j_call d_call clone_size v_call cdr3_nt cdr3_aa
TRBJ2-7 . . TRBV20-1 TGCAGTGCTAGAGATCTTTTAGTCTCCGTCGACGAGCAGTACTTC CSARDLLVSVDEQYF
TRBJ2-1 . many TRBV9 TGTGCCAGCAGCGCCCCGGCCTATGAGCAGTTCTTC CASSAPAYEQFF
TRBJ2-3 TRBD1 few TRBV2 TGTGCCAGTGACGTACCGGGACAGGGGGTCGCAGATACGCAGTATTTT CASDVPGQGVADTQYF
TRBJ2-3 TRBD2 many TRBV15 TGTGCCACCGCGAGGGACTACACAGATACGCAGTATTTT CATARDYTDTQYF
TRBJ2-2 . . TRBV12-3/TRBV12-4 TGTGCCAGCAGTTTAGGCGGCGGGGAGCTGTTTTTT CASSLGGGELFF
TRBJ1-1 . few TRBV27 TGTGCCAGCAGTTTAGTTGGGGGCACCACTGAAGCTTTCTTT CASSLVGGTTEAFF
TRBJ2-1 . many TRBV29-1 TGCAGCGTTGTGGAGCTAGCCCAGTTCTTC CSVVELAQFF
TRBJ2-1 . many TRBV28 TGTGCCAGCAGCTCGCGGACCGGACTGAGCTCCTACAATGAGCAGTTCTTC CASSSRTGLSSYNEQFF
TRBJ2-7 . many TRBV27 TGTGCCAGCAGTCCCCCCCGGGGACGGGCAACCTACGAGCAGTACTTC CASSPPRGRATYEQYF
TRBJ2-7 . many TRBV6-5 TGTGCCAGCAGTTACTCGTCAGGGGCCTACGAGCAGTACTTC CASSYSSGAYEQYF
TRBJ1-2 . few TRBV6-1 TGTGCCAGCAGTGAATTCACCGACAGGAACATTAACTATGGCTACACCTTC CASSEFTDRNINYGYTF
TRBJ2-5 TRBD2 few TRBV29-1 TGCAGCGTTAGGACTAGCGGGGCCCAAAAGCGGATCGAGACCCAGTACTTC CSVRTSGAQKRIETQYF
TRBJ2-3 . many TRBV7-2 TGTGCCAGCAGCTTAGAGTCGGGAGTACGGACAGATACGCAGTATTTT CASSLESGVRTDTQYF
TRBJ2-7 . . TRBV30 TGTGCCTGGAGTGTCAACAGGAGGTACGAGCAGTACTTC CAWSVNRRYEQYF
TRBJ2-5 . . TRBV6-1 TGTGCCAGCAGCCGGGGATCTACTAAAGAGACCCAGTACTTC CASSRGSTKETQYF
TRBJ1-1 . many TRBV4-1 TGCGCCAGCAGCCATCCGCAGGGAGGAACTGAAGCTTTCTTT CASSHPQGGTEAFF
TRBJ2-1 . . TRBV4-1 TGCGCCAGCAGCCAAGCGGGCTGGGACAATGAGCAGTTCTTC CASSQAGWDNEQFF
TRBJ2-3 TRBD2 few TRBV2 TGTGCCAGCACCGGGACTAGGCCGTATTTT CASTGTRPYF
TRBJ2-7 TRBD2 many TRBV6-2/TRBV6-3 TGTGCCAGCAGTCGCCCGGGGGGAGAAGGGCGTGAGCAGTACTTC CASSRPGGEGREQYF
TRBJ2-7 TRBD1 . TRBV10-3 TGTGCCATCAGTGAGTCTCCGGGGACAGGGATGACCGAGCAGTACTTC CAISESPGTGMTEQYF
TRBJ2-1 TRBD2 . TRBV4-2 TGTGCCAGCAGCCAAGATCCTAGCGGGACGATCTACAATGAGCAGTTCTTC CASSQDPSGTIYNEQFF